This TCR beta chain stems from a study of shared clonotypes between healthy human individuals (dated by TCRdb to between 2020 and 2021). Some background on the complete study: Three men and two women, aged 18 to 49 years, made up the cohort. For each donor, CD4 naive and CD4 memory were each run on three plates, CD8 naive on two plates, and CD8 memory on one plate. Blood TCR repertoires of roughly five healthy adults were deeply sequenced to estimate repertoire size and the extent of clonotype sharing between individuals. Different laboratories and diverse techniques were used to prepare libraries and sequence TCR repertoires, to increase sequencing depth and limit assay-specific biases. Each donor's leukapheresis produced roughly between roughly 0.94 and 9.5 billion PBMCs. The study at large found these results: About 5% of naive CD4, approximately 3.7% of naive CD8, about 2.1% of memory CD4, and about 0.4% of memory CD8 clonotypes were shared across a few donors. Compared with non-shared clonotypes, the clonotypes found in all four sorted-subset donors had higher generation probabilities. Incomplete sequencing was indicated by rarefaction of sorted-subset datasets, despite the large sequencing depth. Naive subsets generally had larger estimated clonotype richness than memory subsets did. Pairwise subsampling indicated that sequencing depth was expected to affect the degree of clonotype sharing among donors. Because the study included only a small number of donors, the genetic and exposure-history diversity represented was limited. Only blood was sampled, and tissue TCR repertoires likely differ from those in blood.

The germline V gene provides CDR1 SGHDN and CDR2 FVKESK. Relative to germline, V is 2 bases shorter and J is 4 bases shorter, with 6 bases between their ends. CDR3 length: 12 amino acids, cysteine to phenylalanine. Just the 36-base CDR3 DNA is kept, in frame starting at base 1. Using the deep immunoSEQ assay, TCR CDR3 regions were amplified from genomic DNA by multiplex PCR. Extracted genomic DNA from each cell subset was distributed evenly across all wells of several immunoSEQ 96-well plates, and each plate was treated as a replicate. For sorted subsets, each replicate PCR was loaded with approximately 200 ng genomic DNA, equivalent to some 27,000 T cell genomes. Purified libraries were measured with a Qubit 3.0 fluorometer, size-checked on a Bioanalyzer 2100, and measured again with the KAPA Library Quantification kit. Every immunoSEQ 96-well plate was sequenced on a separate single-read 150-cycle Illumina NextSeq 550 flow cell. The authors' pipeline ran thus. The immunoSEQ output contained only junctional sequences without quality scores, so filtering could not match that applied to full-length reads. To assign V/J genes and CDR3, sequences were annotated against IMGT germline references using PyIR, a Python wrapper for IgBLAST v1.9. Reads were filtered out if the reads had weak V/J assignments (E-value above 1e-6), no CDR3, stop codons, out-of-frame junctions, or ambiguous translated residues. V3J clonotypes were defined by identical inferred V gene, J gene, and CDR3 amino acid sequence. Percentage overlap between repertoires was computed as shared unique clonotypes divided by the size of the smaller repertoire. Richness of each repertoire was evaluated using RTK rarefaction, the Chao1 estimator, and Recon v2.1 estimates of unobserved clonotypes. Generation probabilities for all TCRbeta clonotypes obtained by the gDNA method from a handful of donors were computed using OLGA. Drawn from immuneACCESS, this table holds only the in-frame rearrangements with V and J called that TCRdb kept. Clones are partly lost; checked studies trace under half to an unresolved V gene and leave the rest unexplained. That table is the source of V, J and clone size, and D and trimming were worked out from the DNA. Here the sample has some 2,500,000 clones; 80% to 95% occur a single time. The ten top clones hold roughly 0.34% of the sample.

Concerning this clone: It has no known antigen specificity. Base quality data are lacking; no much larger clone is found one base away.

Donors were healthy HIV-negative adults with no recently reported acute infections or vaccinations. Only Caucasian adults living in Nashville, Tennessee, USA were represented among the donors. Magnetic negative selection was used to enrich CD4+ T cells, after which naive cells were positively selected on CD45RA and the negative fraction became the memory subset. Blood was collected by leukapheresis, and PBMCs were isolated by Ficoll-Histopaque density gradient centrifugation and then cryopreserved in liquid nitrogen vapor phase. Analytical flow cytometry was used to check the purity and quantity of every magnetically sorted T cell population. Each sorted fraction had its genomic DNA isolated and then quantified by UV absorbance on a Nanodrop 2000c.

This receptor was taken from a man aged 18 to 29 in good health. Some clones in this sample may be carry-over from other donors' samples. The specimen sequenced was naive CD4+ T cells from PBMCs. This specimen's cell subset or site label, per the study, means: CD45RA+ positively selected. The chain was built from TRBV14 and TRBJ2-7; no D segment can be confidently identified. The DNA sequence is as follows: TGTGCCAGCAGCCAATCCCCGTACGAGCAGTACTTC. Its protein reads: CASSQSPYEQYF.